The table lists the clone carrying this T cell receptor beta chain with many counts. The antigen remains undetermined. The CDR3 length is 12 residues. Between the trimmed V and J ends, which lost 2 bases and 0 bases, there was a span of 5 bases. Per germline, CDR1 DFQATT and CDR2 SNEGSKA (reference sequence). This entry belongs to a study of early T cells in non-severe SARS-CoV-2 infection. Study at large: Whole-blood bulk RNA, unsorted, was sequenced, and chains were unpaired.

Regarding the study as a whole: VDJdb matching skewed toward anti-spike CD8 responses, missing private and CD4 specificities.

Individual cDNA molecules received unique molecular identifiers. TCRdb re-derived calls from the 5' RACE reads in MiXCR, one entry per CDR3 protein. Among roughly 58,000 distinct CDR3 sequences listed, under 7.5% were seen once. The material sequenced was whole blood. This clonotype was sampled from an adult who was a healthcare worker with PCR-confirmed SARS-CoV-2 infection or an uninfected control (not recorded which). The chain recombines TRBV20-1 with TRBJ2-7, with unresolved D. The CDR3 nucleotides read TGCAGTGCTAGAACAGACTCCTACGAGCAGTACTTC. It specifies CSARTDSYEQYF.